These 12 T cell receptor beta chains were sequenced from one sample in a study of shared clonotypes between healthy human individuals. Some clones are missing from TCRdb's copy, which holds only in-frame ones; the method was immunoSEQ multiplex PCR. The sample records hundreds of thousands of clones, around 77% being singletons. Source material: PBMCs. These receptor sequences come from a woman aged 40 to 55 in good health. Some clones in this sample may be carry-over from other donors' samples.

This clone has a handful of counts. A far larger clone is a single base away, which makes a read error likely. This chain uses TRBV5-4 with TRBJ1-1, with D unresolved. CDR1 SGHNT and CDR2 YYREEE come from the germline V gene (reference sequence). The CDR3 loop spans 14 amino acids. Here the CDR3 reads CAGSNIVVDTEAFF. CDR3 nucleotides: TGTGCCGGCAGCAATATCGTGGTTGACACTGAAGCTTTCTTT.

This clone was seen once. The CDR3 sequence: CASRLTGPGRSQGEKLFF. DNA for the CDR3: TGTGCCAGTAGACTGACAGGGCCGGGTCGGTCGCAGGGTGAAAAACTGTTTTTT. The chain carries TRBV19 and TRBJ1-4, with TRBD1 identical over 7 bases. This CDR3 comprises 18 residues. V lost 6 bases to trimming and J lost 7 bases; unmatched junction nucleotides: 20. Looked up from germline, CDR1 is LNHDA and CDR2 is SQIVND (reference sequence).

Written as DNA, the CDR3 is TGTGCCAGTAGTTTCCTTTCAGGGGGCCATGGCTACACCTTC. Translation: CASSFLSGGHGYTF. The chain recombines TRBV19 with TRBJ1-2, with 8 bases identical to TRBD1. This CDR3 comprises 14 residues. J gave up 6 bases and V 5 bases, and 8 bases lay outside the gene matches. Germline V lookup: CDR1 LNHDA, CDR2 SQIVND (reference sequence).

This clone occurred once. This chain uses TRBV10-3 with TRBJ2-7; TRBD2 aligns across 9 bases. The J call may be incorrect, as the DNA end agrees better with TRBJ2-1. Germline lookup yields CDR1 ENHRY and CDR2 SYGVKD. The CDR3 length is 15 residues. The CDR3 coding sequence is TGTGCCATCATGGCGACGAGCGGGAGGCGCGATGAGCAGTTCTTC. Protein sequence: CAIMATSGRRDEQFF.

This sequence joins TRBV2 and TRBJ2-1; D might be TRBD2 (5 bases). The V and J ends lost 4 bases and 8 bases respectively, with 15 bases between them. The V gene's germline CDR1 is SNHLY and CDR2 FYNNEI. The CDR3 extends over 14 amino acids. CDR3 nucleotide sequence: TGTGCCAGCAGTGTGGATGGCGGGTGCGATGAGCAGTTCTTC. Protein: CASSVDGGCDEQFF.

The rearrangement links TRBV18 to TRBJ1-1; 9 bases are a match to TRBD1. The CDR3 length is 16 residues. V trimming: 0 bases; J trimming: 1 base; junction bases outside the gene matches: 3. The V gene's germline CDR1 is KGHSH and CDR2 LQKENI. The CDR3 DNA reads TGTGCCAGCTCACCACCGGACAGGGGCGAGAACACTGAAGCTTTCTTT. Its translation is CASSPPDRGENTEAFF.

The CDR3 bases are TGTGCCAGTAGTATGGGACAGCACTACGAGCAGTACTTC. Its translation: CASSMGQHYEQYF. The chain recombines TRBV19 with TRBJ2-7; TRBD1 matches at 7 bases. The junction had 2 bases not matched to a gene; V was cut back by 3 bases and J by 3 bases. The CDR3 runs to 13 residues. The V gene's germline CDR1 is LNHDA and CDR2 SQIVND (reference sequence).

The chain recombines TRBV5-1 with TRBJ1-2, with 8 bases fitting TRBD1. V trimming: 3 bases; J trimming: 8 bases; junction bases outside the gene matches: 6. CDR3 size: 13 residues. CDR1 and CDR2 from the germline V gene are SGHRS and YFSETQ. The CDR3 coding sequence is TGCGCCAGCAGCTATGGACAGGGAGGCGGCTACACCTTC. It translates to CASSYGQGGGYTF.

In its sample, this clone was seen a few times. DNA of the CDR3: TGTGCCAGCAGCTTATTCTCGACATCAAATCAGCCCCAGCATTTT. Its translation is CASSLFSTSNQPQHF. The chain links TRBV7-2 to TRBJ1-5; no clear D gene. Trimming stripped 2 bases from V and 4 bases from J, with 12 bases between. The CDR3 contains 15 residues. CDR1 SGHTA and CDR2 FQGNSA come from the germline V gene.

This clone was observed many times. The chain joins TRBV7-9 to TRBJ2-2; 7 nucleotides agree with TRBD1. V trimming: 1 base; J trimming: 7 bases; junction bases outside the gene matches: 3. CDR1 and CDR2 (germline): SEHNR, FQNEAQ (reference sequence). The CDR3 is 14 amino acids. The CDR3 spells CASSLEGGIGELFF. The CDR3 nucleotides read TGTGCCAGCAGCTTAGAAGGGGGCATCGGGGAGCTGTTTTTT.

Worth noting for this clone: The likely explanation is a read error, given a far larger clone one base away. The chain couples TRBV9 to TRBJ1-1; D unclear. Germline V gene lookup returns CDR1 SGDLS and CDR2 YYNGEE. V lost 4 bases and J 1 base, leaving 14 bases between the germline ends. The CDR3 has 15 residues. CDR3 amino acids: CASSTRLGSNTEAFF. CDR3 nucleotides: TGTGCCAGCAGCACCAGGTTAGGGTCGAACACTGAAGCTTTCTTT.

The rearrangement uses TRBV7-7 and TRBJ2-1; D uncertain. The germline gives CDR1 SSHAT, CDR2 FNYEAQ (reference sequence). V was pared by 5 bases and J by 2 bases, with 13 bases between. The CDR3 consists of 15 residues. The CDR3 spells CASSPWEVAYNEQFF. As DNA, the CDR3 is TGTGCCAGCAGCCCTTGGGAAGTCGCCTACAATGAGCAGTTCTTC.